Sequencing of this T cell receptor (beta chain) was carried out in a study of cytomegalovirus exposure and HLA in healthy donors. Unmatched junction bases numbered 12, after V lost 1 base and J lost 3 bases. Germline CDR1 is MGHRA and CDR2 is YSYEKL. The CDR3 length is 18 residues. It was with 60 Vbeta and 13 Jbeta primers that the PCR ran. Here immunoSEQ multiplex PCR was the method, and the copy in TCRdb shows in-frame clones only, minus some. The sample gives roughly 200,000 clones, 78% of which show up once; about 3% is in the top ten. The sequence derives from a female donor in good health and CMV-seronegative. Sequences were obtained from PBMCs. The chain recombines TRBV4-1 with TRBJ2-1; 7 bases are a match to TRBD2. Here the CDR3 reads CASSQAPRWREYYNEQFF. In DNA, the CDR3 is TGCGCCAGCAGCCAAGCCCCCCGTTGGCGGGAGTACTACAATGAGCAGTTCTTC.